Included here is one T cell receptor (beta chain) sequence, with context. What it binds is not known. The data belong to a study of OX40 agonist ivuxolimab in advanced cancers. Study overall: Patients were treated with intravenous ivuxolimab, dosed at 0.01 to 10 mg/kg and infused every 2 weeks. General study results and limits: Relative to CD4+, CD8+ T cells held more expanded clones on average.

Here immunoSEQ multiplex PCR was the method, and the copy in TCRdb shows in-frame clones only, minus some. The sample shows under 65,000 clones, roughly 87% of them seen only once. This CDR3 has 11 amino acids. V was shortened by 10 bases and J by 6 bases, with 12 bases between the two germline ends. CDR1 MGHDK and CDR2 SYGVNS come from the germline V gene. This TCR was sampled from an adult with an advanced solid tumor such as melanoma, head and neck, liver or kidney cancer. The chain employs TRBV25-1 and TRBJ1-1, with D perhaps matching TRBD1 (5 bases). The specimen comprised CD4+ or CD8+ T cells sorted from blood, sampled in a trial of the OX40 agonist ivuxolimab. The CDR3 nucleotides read TGTGCCACCGCCCGGGGCGCTGAAGCTTTCTTT. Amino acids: CATARGAEAFF.